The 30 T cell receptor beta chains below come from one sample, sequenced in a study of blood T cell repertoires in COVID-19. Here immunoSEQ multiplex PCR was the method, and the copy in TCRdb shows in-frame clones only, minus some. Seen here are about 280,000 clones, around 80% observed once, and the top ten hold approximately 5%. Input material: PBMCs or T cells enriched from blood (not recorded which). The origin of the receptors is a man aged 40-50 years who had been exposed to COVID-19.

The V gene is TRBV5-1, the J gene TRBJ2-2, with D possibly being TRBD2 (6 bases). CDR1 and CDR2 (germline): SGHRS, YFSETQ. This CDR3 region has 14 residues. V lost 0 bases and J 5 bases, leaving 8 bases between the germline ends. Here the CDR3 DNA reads TGCGCCAGCAGCTTGGATCGGGAGACCGGGGAGCTGTTTTTT. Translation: CASSLDRETGELFF. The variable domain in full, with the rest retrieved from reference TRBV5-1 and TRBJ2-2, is KAGVTQTPRYLIKTRGQQVTLSCSPISGHRSVSWYQQTPGQGLQFLFEYFSETQRNKGNFPGRFSGRQFSNSRSEMNVSTLELGDSALYLCASSLDRETGELFFGEGSRLTVL.

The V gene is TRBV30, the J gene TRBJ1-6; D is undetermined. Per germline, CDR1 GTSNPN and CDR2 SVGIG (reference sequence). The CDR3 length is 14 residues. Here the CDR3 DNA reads TGTGCGCTGGAGTTGCTCAGAAGTGGTTCACCCCTCCACTTT. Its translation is CALELLRSGSPLHF.

The CDR3 DNA reads TGCAGCGTCCGCGACACGAAGAACACTGAAGCTTTCTTT. Translated, it gives CSVRDTKNTEAFF. This rearrangement joins TRBV29-1 to TRBJ1-1; D is ambiguous. V was pared by 6 bases and J by 1 base, with 12 bases between. Germline V gives CDR1 SQVTM, CDR2 ANQGSEA. The CDR3 length is 13 residues.

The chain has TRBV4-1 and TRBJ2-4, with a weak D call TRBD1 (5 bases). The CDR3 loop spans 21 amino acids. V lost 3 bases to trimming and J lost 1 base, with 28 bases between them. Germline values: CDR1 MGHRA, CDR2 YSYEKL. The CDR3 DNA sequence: TGCGCCAGCAGCCACACGACCTCACAGGTTTTCATCCGTGAGGCCAAAAACATTCAGTACTTC. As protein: CASSHTTSQVFIREAKNIQYF.

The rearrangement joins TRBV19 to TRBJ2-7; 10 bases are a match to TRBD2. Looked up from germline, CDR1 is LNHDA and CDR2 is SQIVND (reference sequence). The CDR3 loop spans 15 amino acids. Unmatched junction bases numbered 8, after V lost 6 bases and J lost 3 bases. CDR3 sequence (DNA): TGTGCCAGTAGACCGGGGACTAGCGAACACTACGAGCAGTACTTC. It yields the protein CASRPGTSEHYEQYF. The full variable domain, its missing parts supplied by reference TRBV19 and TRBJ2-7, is DGGITQSPKYLFRKEGQNVTLSCEQNLNHDAMYWYRQDPGQGLRLIYYSQIVNDFQKGDIAEGYSVSREKKESFPLTVTSAQKNPTAFYLCASRPGTSEHYEQYFGPGTRLTVT.

Here the CDR3 reads CASRYDGEYTKTDTQYF. The CDR3 DNA follows: TGTGCCAGCAGATATGACGGGGAGTATACGAAAACAGATACGCAGTATTTT. This chain uses TRBV28 with TRBJ2-3; the D gene is possibly TRBD2 (5 bases). CDR1 is MDHEN and CDR2 is SYDVKM in the germline V gene. This CDR3 comprises 17 residues. The V gene lost 6 bases and the J gene lost 3 bases, with 22 bases spanning the gap.

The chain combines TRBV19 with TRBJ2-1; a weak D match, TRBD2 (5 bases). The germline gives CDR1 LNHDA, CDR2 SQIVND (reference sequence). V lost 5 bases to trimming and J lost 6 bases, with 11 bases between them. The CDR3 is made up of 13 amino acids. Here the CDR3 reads CASSLTIVNEQFF. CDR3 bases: TGTGCCAGTAGTCTGACTATAGTCAATGAGCAGTTCTTC. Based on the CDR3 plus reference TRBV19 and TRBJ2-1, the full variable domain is DGGITQSPKYLFRKEGQNVTLSCEQNLNHDAMYWYRQDPGQGLRLIYYSQIVNDFQKGDIAEGYSVSREKKESFPLTVTSAQKNPTAFYLCASSLTIVNEQFFGPGTRLTVL.

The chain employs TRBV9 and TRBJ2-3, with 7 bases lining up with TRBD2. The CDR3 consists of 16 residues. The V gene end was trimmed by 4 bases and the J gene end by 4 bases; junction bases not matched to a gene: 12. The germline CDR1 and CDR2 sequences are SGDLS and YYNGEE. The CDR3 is CASSSRLGRLADTQYF. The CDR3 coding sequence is TGTGCCAGCAGCTCGAGGCTCGGGAGGTTGGCAGATACGCAGTATTTT. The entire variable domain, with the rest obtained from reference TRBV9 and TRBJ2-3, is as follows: DSGVTQTPKHLITATGQRVTLRCSPRSGDLSVYWYQQSLDQGLQFLIQYYNGEERAKGNILERFSAQQFPDLHSELNLSSLELGDSALYFCASSSRLGRLADTQYFGPGTRLTVL.

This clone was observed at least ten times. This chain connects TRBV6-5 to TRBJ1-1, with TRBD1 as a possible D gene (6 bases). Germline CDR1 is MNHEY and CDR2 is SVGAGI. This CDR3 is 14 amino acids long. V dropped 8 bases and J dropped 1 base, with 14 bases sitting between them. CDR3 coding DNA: TGTGCCAGCCATTTCGAGACAGGGAACACTGAAGCTTTCTTT. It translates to CASHFETGNTEAFF.

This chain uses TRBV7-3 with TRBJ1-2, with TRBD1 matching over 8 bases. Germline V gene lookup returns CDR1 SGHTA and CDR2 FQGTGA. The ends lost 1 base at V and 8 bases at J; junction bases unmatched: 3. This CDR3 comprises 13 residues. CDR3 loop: CASSLMQGAGYTF. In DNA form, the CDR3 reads TGTGCCAGCAGCTTAATGCAGGGGGCAGGCTACACCTTC.

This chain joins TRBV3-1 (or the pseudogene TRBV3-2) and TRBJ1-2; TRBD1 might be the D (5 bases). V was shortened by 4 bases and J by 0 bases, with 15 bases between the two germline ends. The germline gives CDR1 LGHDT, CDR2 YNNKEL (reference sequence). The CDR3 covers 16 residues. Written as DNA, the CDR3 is TGTGCCAGCAGCCCCACGGGGGGAACTACTAACTATGGCTACACCTTC. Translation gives CASSPTGGTTNYGYTF.

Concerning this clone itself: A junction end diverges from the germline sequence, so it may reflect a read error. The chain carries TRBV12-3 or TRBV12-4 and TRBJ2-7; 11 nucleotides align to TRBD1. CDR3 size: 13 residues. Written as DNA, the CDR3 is TGTGCCAGCGGGGGACAGGGGGTCCCCTCCCTGAACTTC. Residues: CASGGQGVPSLNF.

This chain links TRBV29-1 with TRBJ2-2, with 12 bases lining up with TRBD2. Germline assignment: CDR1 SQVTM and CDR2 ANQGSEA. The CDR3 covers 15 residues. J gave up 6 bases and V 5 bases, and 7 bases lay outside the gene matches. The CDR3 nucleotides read TGCAGCGTTAGATTCGGGACTAGCGGGTCCGGGGAGCTGTTTTTT. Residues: CSVRFGTSGSGELFF.

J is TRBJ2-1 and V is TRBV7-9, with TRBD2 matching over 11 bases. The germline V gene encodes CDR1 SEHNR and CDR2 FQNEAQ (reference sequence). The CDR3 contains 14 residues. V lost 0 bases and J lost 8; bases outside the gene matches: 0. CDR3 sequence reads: CASSLASGRDEQFF. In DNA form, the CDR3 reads TGTGCCAGCAGCTTAGCTAGCGGGAGGGATGAGCAGTTCTTC.

In DNA form, the CDR3 reads TGTGCCACCCAGACCGGGACTAGCGGGAGGGCCGGGACCGGGGAGCTGTTTTTT. This encodes CATQTGTSGRAGTGELFF. The chain employs TRBV24-1 and TRBJ2-2, with 16 nucleotides matching TRBD2. This CDR3 contains 18 residues. After removal of 9 bases from V and 5 bases from J, the junction contained 11 bases not matched to a gene. Germline V gene data show CDR1 as KGHDR and CDR2 as SFDVKD.

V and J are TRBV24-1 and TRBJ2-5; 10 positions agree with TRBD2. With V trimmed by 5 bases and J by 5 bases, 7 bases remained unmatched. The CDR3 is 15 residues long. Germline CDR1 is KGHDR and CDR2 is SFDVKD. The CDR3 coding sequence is TGTGCCACCAGTGCCCCGGGACTAGCGTCGGAGACCCAGTACTTC. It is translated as CATSAPGLASETQYF.

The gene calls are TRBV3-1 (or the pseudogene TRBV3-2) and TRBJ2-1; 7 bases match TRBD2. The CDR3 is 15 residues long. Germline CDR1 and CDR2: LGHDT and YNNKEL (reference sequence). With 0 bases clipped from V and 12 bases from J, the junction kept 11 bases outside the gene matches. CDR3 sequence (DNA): TGTGCCAGCAGCCAAGACTCTACCGGGACTAATTCGCAGTTCTTC. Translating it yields CASSQDSTGTNSQFF.

Here the CDR3 DNA reads TGTGCCAGCAGCCAATTCCAAAGCTACACCTTC. It yields the protein CASSQFQSYTF. The rearrangement uses TRBV14 and TRBJ1-2; no reliable D call. Looked up from germline, CDR1 is SGHDN and CDR2 is FVKESK. V was shortened by 2 bases and J by 9 bases, with 7 bases between the two germline ends. The length of the CDR3 is 11 residues.

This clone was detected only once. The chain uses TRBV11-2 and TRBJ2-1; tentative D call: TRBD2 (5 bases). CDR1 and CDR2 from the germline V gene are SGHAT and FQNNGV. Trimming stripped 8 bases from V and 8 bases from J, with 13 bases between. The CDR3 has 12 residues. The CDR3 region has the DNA TGTGCCAGCGGTTCCGAGGGCTATGAGCAGTTCTTC. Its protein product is CASGSEGYEQFF.

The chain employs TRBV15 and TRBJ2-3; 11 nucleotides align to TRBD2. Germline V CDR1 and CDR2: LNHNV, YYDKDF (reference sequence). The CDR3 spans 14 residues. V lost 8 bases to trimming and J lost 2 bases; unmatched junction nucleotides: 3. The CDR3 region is CATLAGGPTDTQYF. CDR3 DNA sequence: TGTGCCACCTTAGCGGGAGGGCCCACAGATACGCAGTATTTT.

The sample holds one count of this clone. The CDR3 is CASSLTPRASGFQETQYF. DNA for the CDR3: TGTGCCAGCAGTTTAACCCCAAGGGCTAGCGGATTCCAAGAGACCCAGTACTTC. V gene TRBV28 combines with J gene TRBJ2-5; 7 nucleotides line up with TRBD2. The CDR3 runs to 18 residues. V lost 2 bases and J lost 1; bases outside the gene matches: 13. Germline CDR1 and CDR2: MDHEN and SYDVKM.

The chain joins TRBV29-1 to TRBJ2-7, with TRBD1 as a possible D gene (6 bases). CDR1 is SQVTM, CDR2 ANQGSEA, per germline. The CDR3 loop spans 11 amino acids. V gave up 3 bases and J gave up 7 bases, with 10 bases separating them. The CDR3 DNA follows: TGCAGCGTTGACAGGGGTTATGAGCAGTACTTC. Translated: CSVDRGYEQYF.

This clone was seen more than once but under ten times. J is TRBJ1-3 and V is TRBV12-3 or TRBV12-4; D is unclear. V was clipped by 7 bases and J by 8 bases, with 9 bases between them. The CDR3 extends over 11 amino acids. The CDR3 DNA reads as TGTGCCAGCACGGTACGGGACACCATATATTTT. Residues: CASTVRDTIYF.

The chain's CDR3 is CASSLQGLSYEQYF. CDR3 coding DNA: TGTGCCAGCAGCCTCCAGGGGTTGTCCTACGAGCAGTACTTC. This rearrangement joins TRBV28 to TRBJ2-7; D possibly corresponds to TRBD1 (6 bases). The germline gives CDR1 MDHEN, CDR2 SYDVKM. V lost 6 bases and J lost 1, with 13 bases in between. The CDR3 consists of 14 residues.

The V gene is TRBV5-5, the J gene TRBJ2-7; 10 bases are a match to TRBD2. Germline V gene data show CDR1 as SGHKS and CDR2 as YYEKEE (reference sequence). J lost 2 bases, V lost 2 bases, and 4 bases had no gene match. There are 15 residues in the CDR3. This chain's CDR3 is CASSFGLAETYEQYF. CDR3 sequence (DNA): TGTGCCAGCAGCTTCGGACTAGCGGAGACCTACGAGCAGTACTTC.

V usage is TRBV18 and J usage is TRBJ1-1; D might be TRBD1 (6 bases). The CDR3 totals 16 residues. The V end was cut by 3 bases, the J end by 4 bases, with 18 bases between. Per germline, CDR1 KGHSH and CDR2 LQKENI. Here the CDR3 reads CASSPFQNRESTEAFF. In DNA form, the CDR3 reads TGTGCCAGCTCACCCTTCCAAAACAGGGAGAGCACTGAAGCTTTCTTT.

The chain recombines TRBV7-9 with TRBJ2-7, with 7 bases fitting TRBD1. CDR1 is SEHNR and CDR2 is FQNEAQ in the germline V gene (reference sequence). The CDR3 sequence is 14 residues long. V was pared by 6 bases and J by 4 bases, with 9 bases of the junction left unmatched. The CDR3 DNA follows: TGTGCCAGCAGGATCACAGGGGTCGGGTACGAGCAGTACTTC. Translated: CASRITGVGYEQYF.

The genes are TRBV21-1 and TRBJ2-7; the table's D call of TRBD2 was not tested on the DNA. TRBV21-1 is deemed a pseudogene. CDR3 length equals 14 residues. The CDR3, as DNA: TGTGCCAGGGCGGGGGGGACAGATTCCTACGAGCAGTACTTC. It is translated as CARAGGTDSYEQYF.

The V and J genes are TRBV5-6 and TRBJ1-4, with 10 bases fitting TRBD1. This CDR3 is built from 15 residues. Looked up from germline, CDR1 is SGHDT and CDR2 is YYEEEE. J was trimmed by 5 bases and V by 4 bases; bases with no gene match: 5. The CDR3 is CASSEGGQGNEKLFF. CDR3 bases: TGTGCCAGCAGCGAAGGGGGACAGGGGAATGAAAAACTGTTTTTT.

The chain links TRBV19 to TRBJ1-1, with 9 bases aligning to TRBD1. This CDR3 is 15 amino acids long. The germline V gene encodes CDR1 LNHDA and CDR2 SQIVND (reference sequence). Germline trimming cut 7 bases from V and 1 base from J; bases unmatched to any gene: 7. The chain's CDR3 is CASIYRGRWNTEAFF. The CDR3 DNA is TGTGCCAGTATTTACAGGGGGCGCTGGAACACTGAAGCTTTCTTT.